One sample yielded the 30 T cell receptor beta chains listed below, sequenced in a study of CD8 T cells in Susac syndrome. Reverse transcription of roughly 0.5 to 1 ug RNA used random hexamers. A single record per CDR3 protein comes from TCRdb applying MiXCR to the immunoSEQ multiplex PCR reads. The repertoire holds 160,000 or so distinct CDR3 sequences, around 92% seen once, with around 0.079% in the top ten. What was sequenced was CD4+ T cells from PBMCs. These receptors all stem from a human donor in good health.

V gene TRBV5-1 combines with J gene TRBJ1-1; 11 bases line up with TRBD1. The CDR3 runs 14 residues. CDR1 and CDR2 from the germline V gene are SGHRS and YFSETQ. The junction had 3 bases not matched to a gene; V was cut back by 4 bases and J by 4 bases. The CDR3 region is CASSPGTGGTEAFF. For the CDR3, the DNA is TGCGCCAGCAGCCCTGGGACAGGGGGCACTGAAGCTTTCTTT.

V gene TRBV25-1 combines with J gene TRBJ1-6; a possible D gene is TRBD1 (5 bases). CDR3 length equals 15 residues. CDR1 MGHDK and CDR2 SYGVNS come from the germline V gene. V gave up 3 bases and J gave up 1 base, with 7 bases separating them. DNA for the CDR3: TGTGCCAGCAGTGAGGCAGGGTCCTATAATTCACCCCTCCACTTT. Protein sequence: CASSEAGSYNSPLHF.

The rearrangement links TRBV28 to TRBJ2-2; 8 positions agree with TRBD1. The CDR3 contains 16 residues. V gave up 5 bases and J gave up 5 bases; unmatched junction bases: 10. Germline-derived CDR1 and CDR2 are MDHEN and SYDVKM. CDR3 region: CASSTPGGTSTGELFF. The DNA for the CDR3 is TGTGCCAGCAGTACTCCAGGGGGCACTTCTACCGGGGAGCTGTTTTTT.

This clonotype has only a few counts. The rearrangement links TRBV6-1 to TRBJ2-7; D might be TRBD2 (6 bases). The germline gives CDR1 MNHNS, CDR2 SASEGT. V was shortened by 8 bases and J by 3 bases, with 11 bases between the two germline ends. The CDR3 contains 12 residues. CDR3 DNA: TGTGCCAGCTCCTCCGGGGGCTACGAGCAGTACTTC. Protein sequence: CASSSGGYEQYF.

V usage is TRBV7-9 and J usage is TRBJ1-5; the match to TRBD1 covers 8 bases. There are 14 residues in the CDR3. Germline-derived CDR1 and CDR2 are SEHNR and FQNEAQ (reference sequence). Germline trimming cut 6 bases from V and 4 bases from J; bases unmatched to any gene: 5. The CDR3 nucleotides are TGTGCCAGCAGAGCCAGGGGGCCTAATCAGCCCCAGCATTTT. It specifies CASRARGPNQPQHF.

This rearrangement joins TRBV2 to TRBJ2-5, with 10 bases that match TRBD1. CDR1 and CDR2 (germline): SNHLY, FYNNEI. V shed 6 bases and J 1 base; nucleotides not matched to a gene: 5. The CDR3 has 15 amino acids. The CDR3 loop reads CASSGQGGPQETQYF. The CDR3 coding sequence is TGTGCCAGCAGCGGACAGGGGGGTCCCCAAGAGACCCAGTACTTC.

In DNA form, the CDR3 reads TGTGCCAGCAGTAGCATCCACCGACAGAAGACTGAAGCTTTCTTT. It specifies CASSSIHRQKTEAFF. The V and J genes are TRBV6-2 or TRBV6-3 and TRBJ1-1; D might be TRBD1 (5 bases). Trimming shortened V by 5 bases and J by 5 bases, and 18 bases separated the two germline ends. The length of the CDR3 is 15 residues. Germline V gene sequence: CDR1 MNHEY, CDR2 SVGEGT.

The V gene is TRBV29-1, the J gene TRBJ2-3, with 8 bases that match TRBD2. Germline V gene data show CDR1 as SQVTM and CDR2 as ANQGSEA. V was pared by 7 bases and J by 2 bases, with 5 bases of the junction left unmatched. The CDR3 consists of 13 residues. This CDR3 is CSATGGATDTQYF. The DNA for the CDR3 is TGCAGCGCCACCGGGGGGGCCACAGATACGCAGTATTTT.

The gene calls are TRBV5-1 and TRBJ1-2, with 8 bases fitting TRBD1. V gave up 0 bases and J gave up 5 bases; unmatched junction bases: 9. The CDR3 is made up of 16 amino acids. Germline V CDR1 and CDR2: SGHRS, YFSETQ. The DNA of the CDR3 is TGCGCCAGCAGCTTGGCCGGACAGGGCCAGATATATGGCTACACCTTC. This sequence encodes CASSLAGQGQIYGYTF.

The sample holds one count of this clonotype. The J gene is TRBJ2-2, the V gene TRBV19; D gene uncertain. The length of the CDR3 is 15 residues. Looked up from germline, CDR1 is LNHDA and CDR2 is SQIVND (reference sequence). V gave up 5 bases and J gave up 1 base, with 11 bases separating them. The chain's CDR3 is CASSAPGQNTGELFF. CDR3 bases: TGTGCCAGTAGTGCCCCGGGTCAGAACACCGGGGAGCTGTTTTTT.

The chain has TRBV2 and TRBJ2-1; 10 bases align to TRBD2. The CDR3 loop spans 15 amino acids. CDR1 is SNHLY, CDR2 FYNNEI, per germline. V trimming: 3 bases; J trimming: 10 bases; junction bases outside the gene matches: 9. As DNA, the CDR3 is TGTGCCAGCAGTGACAGAAGCGGGAGGGCAAACGAGCAGTTCTTC. This sequence encodes CASSDRSGRANEQFF.

The rearrangement uses TRBV6-2 or TRBV6-3 and TRBJ1-1; 10 bases are a match to TRBD1. Germline V gene lookup returns CDR1 MNHEY and CDR2 SVGEGT. Trimming at V came to 6 bases and at J to 5 bases, leaving 6 bases not matched to a gene. There are 14 residues in the CDR3. This CDR3 reads CASRGQGPVTEAFF. As DNA, the CDR3 is TGTGCCAGCAGGGGACAGGGGCCGGTTACTGAAGCTTTCTTT.

The chain has TRBV4-2 and TRBJ2-7, with D hard to call. Germline CDR1 and CDR2: LGHNA and YNFKEQ. This CDR3 contains 14 residues. The V end lost 1 base, the J end lost 2 bases, and 9 bases lay between the germline ends. CDR3: CASSQGTGPYEQYF. DNA of the CDR3: TGTGCCAGCAGCCAAGGTACTGGTCCCTACGAGCAGTACTTC.

V gene TRBV14 combines with J gene TRBJ2-2, with 7 bases aligning to TRBD2. V shed 0 bases, J shed 11 bases, and the junction held 15 bases outside the gene matches. In germline, CDR1 is SGHDN, CDR2 FVKESK. This CDR3 has 17 amino acids. CDR3 amino acids: CASSQDSGLKVHGELFF. Here the CDR3 DNA reads TGTGCCAGCAGCCAAGATAGCGGGCTAAAAGTGCACGGAGAGCTGTTTTTT.

The chain recombines TRBV23-1 with TRBJ2-2; tentative D call: TRBD2 (5 bases). Being an ORF, TRBV23-1 has a function that is uncertain. Trimming removed 0 bases at V and 4 bases at J, with 18 bases between. This CDR3 comprises 18 residues. The CDR3 DNA is TGCGCCAGCAGTCAATCGAAAGGTCTAGCTCCTCGCACCGGGGAGCTGTTTTTT. This translates into CASSQSKGLAPRTGELFF.

V and J are TRBV7-9 and TRBJ1-5; no clear D. Trimming stripped 4 bases from V and 6 bases from J, with 13 bases between. Germline V gene lookup returns CDR1 SEHNR and CDR2 FQNEAQ (reference sequence). This CDR3 contains 14 residues. The CDR3 coding sequence is TGTGCCAGCAGCTCAGGCCGCCCTGGTCAGCCCCAGCATTTT. Its translation: CASSSGRPGQPQHF.

There are a few counts of this clonotype. The chain combines TRBV28 with TRBJ2-7; the match to TRBD2 covers 8 bases. V was pared by 2 bases and J by 4 bases, with 4 bases of the junction left unmatched. Per the germline V gene, CDR1 is MDHEN and CDR2 is SYDVKM. CDR3 size: 14 residues. CDR3 residues: CASSLAGGPYEQYF. CDR3 sequence (DNA): TGTGCCAGCAGTTTAGCGGGAGGCCCGTACGAGCAGTACTTC.

The CDR3 DNA is TGTGCCAGCAGCACACACCAATATCGGGGGGAGACCCAGTACTTC. Translated: CASSTHQYRGETQYF. The chain combines TRBV3-1 with TRBJ2-5; TRBD2 is a possible D gene (6 bases). Trimming took off 5 bases at V and 5 bases at J, with 18 bases between the two ends. Germline loops: CDR1 LGHDT, CDR2 YNNKEL (reference sequence). The CDR3 extends over 15 amino acids.

This clonotype was seen a few times. The chain carries TRBV29-1 and TRBJ1-1; 10 bases are a match to TRBD1. This CDR3 comprises 15 residues. After removal of 5 bases from V and 7 bases from J, the junction contained 13 bases not matched to a gene. CDR1 and CDR2 (germline): SQVTM, ANQGSEA. The DNA for the CDR3 is TGCAGCGTTTTCCGGGGGATGACAGGGGGCGATGAAGCTTTCTTT. It encodes CSVFRGMTGGDEAFF.

This rearrangement joins TRBV12-3 or TRBV12-4 to TRBJ2-1, with D unclear. The V gene lost 3 bases and the J gene lost 6 bases, with 9 bases spanning the gap. CDR3 length equals 13 residues. The CDR3 nucleotides are TGTGCCAGCAGTTTTCCCCCGGGCAATGAGCAGTTCTTC. Protein: CASSFPPGNEQFF.

This chain uses TRBV12-3 or TRBV12-4 with TRBJ2-7; TRBD1 might be the D (5 bases). The CDR3 contains 14 residues. Trimming took off 4 bases at V and 7 bases at J, with 17 bases between the two ends. CDR3 sequence (DNA): TGTGCCAGCAGTTCGGACATCGTTAGGTCTGAGCAGTACTTC. Residues: CASSSDIVRSEQYF.

CDR3 residues: CASSPFDNTGELFF. As DNA, the CDR3 is TGTGCCAGCAGCCCGTTCGATAACACCGGGGAGCTGTTTTTT. The chain links TRBV7-7 to TRBJ2-2; D call uncertain. CDR1 and CDR2 from the germline V gene are SSHAT and FNYEAQ (reference sequence). Trimming took 5 bases from V and 2 from J, leaving 9 bases between them. CDR3 length: 14 residues.

This clonotype occurred once. V is TRBV7-2 and J is TRBJ2-2; the D gene is possibly TRBD2 (6 bases). Germline V lookup: CDR1 SGHTA, CDR2 FQGNSA. This CDR3 has 15 amino acids. Trimming cost V 1 base and J 5 bases, with 11 bases left between them. The CDR3 loop is CASSLVVSGTGELFF. The CDR3 coding sequence is TGTGCCAGCAGCTTAGTTGTTAGCGGAACCGGGGAGCTGTTTTTT.

This clonotype was found once. V is TRBV29-1 and J is TRBJ2-2; tentatively, D is TRBD1 (5 bases). The germline gives CDR1 SQVTM, CDR2 ANQGSEA. Trimming shortened V by 5 bases and J by 2 bases, and 12 bases separated the two germline ends. The CDR3 sequence is 14 residues long. CDR3 loop: CSVTFQGNTGELFF. CDR3 coding DNA: TGCAGCGTTACTTTTCAGGGTAACACCGGGGAGCTGTTTTTT.

The chain links TRBV5-1 to TRBJ2-7; 7 bases fit TRBD2. The CDR3 is 14 amino acids. Germline V lookup: CDR1 SGHRS, CDR2 YFSETQ. Trimming cost V 6 bases and J 1 base; bases outside gene matches: 7. CDR3 protein: CASIPTGGSYEQYF. In DNA form, the CDR3 reads TGCGCCAGCATCCCTACGGGGGGTTCCTACGAGCAGTACTTC.

V gene TRBV12-3 or TRBV12-4 combines with J gene TRBJ1-1; D is unresolved. CDR3 size: 15 residues. The ends were cut back, 3 bases at V and 4 bases at J, with 15 bases in the middle. CDR3 in DNA: TGTGCCAGCAGTTTTAGGTTCCTTCGAGGCACTGAAGCTTTCTTT. It specifies CASSFRFLRGTEAFF.

The J gene is TRBJ1-6, the V gene TRBV5-6, with 8 bases that match TRBD1. CDR3 size: 16 residues. V lost 2 bases and J lost 5; bases outside the gene matches: 6. CDR1 and CDR2 (germline): SGHDT, YYEEEE. CDR3 nucleotide sequence: TGTGCCAGCAGCTTAGGGACAGGCGTTGATAATTCACCCCTCCACTTT. Translation: CASSLGTGVDNSPLHF. Full variable domain (outside the CDR3, taken from reference TRBV5-6 and TRBJ1-6): DAGVTQSPTHLIKTRGQQVTLRCSPKSGHDTVSWYQQALGQGPQFIFQYYEEEERQRGNFPDRFSGHQFPNYSSELNVNALLLGDSALYLCASSLGTGVDNSPLHFGNGTRLTVT.

The V and J genes are TRBV28 and TRBJ1-5; the D gene is possibly TRBD1 (6 bases). This CDR3 is built from 13 residues. Trimming cost V 3 bases and J 6 bases, with 9 bases left between them. Germline V gene sequence: CDR1 MDHEN, CDR2 SYDVKM. The CDR3 loop is CASSLRGIQPQHF. In DNA, the CDR3 is TGTGCCAGCAGTTTGAGGGGGATTCAGCCCCAGCATTTT.

The chain combines TRBV2 with TRBJ2-6; 9 bases are shared with TRBD1. The V and J ends lost 6 bases and 4 bases, in that order; junction bases with no gene match: 4. Germline values: CDR1 SNHLY, CDR2 FYNNEI. The CDR3 has 15 amino acids. CDR3: CASRRQGGGANVLTF. CDR3 bases: TGTGCCAGCAGGCGACAGGGGGGAGGGGCCAACGTCCTGACTTTC.

This clonotype was picked up one time. The chain carries TRBV6-2 or TRBV6-3 and TRBJ1-2, with 10 bases identical to TRBD1. The germline gives CDR1 MNHEY, CDR2 SVGEGT. This CDR3 comprises 14 residues. V was clipped by 6 bases and J by 3 bases; unmatched bases: 4. The CDR3 is CASRTGTGDYGYTF. CDR3 nucleotide sequence: TGTGCCAGCAGAACCGGGACAGGGGACTATGGCTACACCTTC.